The T cell receptor beta chain under discussion was sequenced for a study of cytomegalovirus exposure and HLA in healthy donors. Study-wide points: Most TCR sequences were seen very rarely across donors, but some public TCRs occurred in many. Sequencing probably produced one cluster of sequence variants that were highly shared.

The PCR made use of 60 Vbeta and 13 Jbeta primers. Sequencing used immunoSEQ multiplex PCR; TCRdb keeps in-frame clones, though not all of them. This table has approximately 220,000 clones, around four fifths appearing once. Details on this clone: What it binds is unknown.

The germline V and J ends were trimmed by 7 bases and 6 bases, with 9 bases remaining between them. The CDR3 consists of 11 residues. From germline, CDR1 is MNHNS and CDR2 SASEGT. The clonotype was recovered from a boy aged 2 to 9 in good health and CMV-seronegative. This chain links TRBV6-1 with TRBJ1-2; D unclear. Material: PBMCs. The CDR3 loop is CASTPYDGYTF. The CDR3 nucleotides are TGTGCCAGCACCCCCTATGATGGCTACACCTTC.